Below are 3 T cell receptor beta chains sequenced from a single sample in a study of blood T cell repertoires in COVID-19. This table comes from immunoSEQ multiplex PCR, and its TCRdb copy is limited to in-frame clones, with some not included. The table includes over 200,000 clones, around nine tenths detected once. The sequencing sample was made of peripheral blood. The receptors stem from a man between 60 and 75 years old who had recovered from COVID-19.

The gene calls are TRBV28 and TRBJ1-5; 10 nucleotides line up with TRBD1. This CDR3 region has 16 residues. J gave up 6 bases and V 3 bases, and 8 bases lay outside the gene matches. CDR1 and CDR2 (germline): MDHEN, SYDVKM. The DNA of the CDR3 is TGTGCCAGCAGTTTTCCCCGGGACAGGGGTGGTCAGCCCCAGCATTTT. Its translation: CASSFPRDRGGQPQHF.

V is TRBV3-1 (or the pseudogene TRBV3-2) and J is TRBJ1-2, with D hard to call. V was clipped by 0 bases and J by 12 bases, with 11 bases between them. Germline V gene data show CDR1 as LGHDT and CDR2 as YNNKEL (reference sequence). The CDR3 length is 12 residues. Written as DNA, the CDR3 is TGTGCCAGCAGCCAAGAGGGCGATGGGCACACCTTC. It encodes CASSQEGDGHTF.

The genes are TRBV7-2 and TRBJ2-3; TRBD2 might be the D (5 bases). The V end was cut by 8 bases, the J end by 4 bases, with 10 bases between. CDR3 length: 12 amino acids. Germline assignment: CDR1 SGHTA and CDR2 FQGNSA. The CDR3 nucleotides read TGTGCCAGCGGAGGCCGTGCAGATACGCAGTATTTT. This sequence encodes CASGGRADTQYF.